This TCR beta chain was documented in a study of blood T cell repertoires in COVID-19. The V and J ends lost 1 base and 4 bases, in that order; junction bases with no gene match: 12. Germline-derived CDR1 and CDR2 are SQVTM and ANQGSEA. The CDR3 runs to 16 residues. Assay used: immunoSEQ multiplex PCR; TCRdb lists only in-frame clones, some missing. The profile covers about 82,000 clones, with approximately 86% appearing a single time and 15% to 20% taken by the ten largest. The V gene is TRBV29-1, the J gene TRBJ2-5; 7 bases are shared with TRBD1. The material sequenced was peripheral blood. This sequence was found in an elderly man with active or convalescent COVID-19. The chain's CDR3 is CSVEAHHRGVGETQYF. The CDR3 DNA reads TGCAGCGTTGAAGCTCATCACAGGGGTGTTGGAGAGACCCAGTACTTC.